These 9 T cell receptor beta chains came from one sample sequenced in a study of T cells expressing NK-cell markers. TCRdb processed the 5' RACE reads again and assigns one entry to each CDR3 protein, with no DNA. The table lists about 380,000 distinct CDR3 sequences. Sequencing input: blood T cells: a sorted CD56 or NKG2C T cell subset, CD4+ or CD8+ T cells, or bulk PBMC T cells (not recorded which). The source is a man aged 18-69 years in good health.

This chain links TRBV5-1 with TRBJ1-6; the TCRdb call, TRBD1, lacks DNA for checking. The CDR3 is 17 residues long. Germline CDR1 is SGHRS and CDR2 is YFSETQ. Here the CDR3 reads CASSLVGDTSYNSPLHF.

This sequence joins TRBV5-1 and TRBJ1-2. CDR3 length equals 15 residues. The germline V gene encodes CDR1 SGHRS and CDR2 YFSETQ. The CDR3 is CASSLDPALIRGYTF. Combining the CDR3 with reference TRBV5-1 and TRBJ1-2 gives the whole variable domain KAGVTQTPRYLIKTRGQQVTLSCSPISGHRSVSWYQQTPGQGLQFLFEYFSETQRNKGNFPGRFSGRQFSNSRSEMNVSTLELGDSALYLCASSLDPALIRGYTFGSGTRLTVV.

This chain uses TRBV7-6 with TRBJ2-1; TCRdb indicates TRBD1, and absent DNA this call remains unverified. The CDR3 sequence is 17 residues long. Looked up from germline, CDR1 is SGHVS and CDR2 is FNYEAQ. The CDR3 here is CASSAPSPGTGIKLQFF.

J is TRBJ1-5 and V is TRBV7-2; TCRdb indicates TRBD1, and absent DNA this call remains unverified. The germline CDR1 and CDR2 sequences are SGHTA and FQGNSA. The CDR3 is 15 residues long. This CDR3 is CASSPRRGSNQPQHF.

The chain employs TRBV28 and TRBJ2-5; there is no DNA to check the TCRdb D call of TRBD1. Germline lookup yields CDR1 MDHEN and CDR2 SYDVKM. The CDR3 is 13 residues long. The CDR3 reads CASTKGNRGTQYF. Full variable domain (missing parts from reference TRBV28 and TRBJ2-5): DVKVTQSSRYLVKRTGEKVFLECVQDMDHENMFWYRQDPGLGLRLIYFSYDVKMKEKGDIPEGYSVSREKKERFSLILESASTNQTSMYLCASTKGNRGTQYFGPGTRLLVL.

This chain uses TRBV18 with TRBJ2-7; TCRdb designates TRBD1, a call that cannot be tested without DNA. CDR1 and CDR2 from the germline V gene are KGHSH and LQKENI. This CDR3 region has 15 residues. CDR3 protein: CASSPQGSGPYEQYF.

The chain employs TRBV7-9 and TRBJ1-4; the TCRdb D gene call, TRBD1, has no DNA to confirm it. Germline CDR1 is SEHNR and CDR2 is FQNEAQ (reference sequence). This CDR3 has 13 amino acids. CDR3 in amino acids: CASSSGHWEKLFF.

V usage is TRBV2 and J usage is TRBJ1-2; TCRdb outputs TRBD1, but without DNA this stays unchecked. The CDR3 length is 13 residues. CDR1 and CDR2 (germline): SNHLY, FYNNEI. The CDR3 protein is CASSEVRDSGYTF.

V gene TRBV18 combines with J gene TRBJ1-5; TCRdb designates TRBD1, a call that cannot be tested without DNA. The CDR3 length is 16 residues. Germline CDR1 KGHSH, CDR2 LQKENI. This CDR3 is CASSHLATGRDQPQHF.